These 22 T cell receptor beta chains originate from one sample sequenced in a study of blood T cell repertoires in COVID-19. The assay was immunoSEQ multiplex PCR, and TCRdb's table has in-frame clones only and misses some. The sample contains around 250,000 clones, 85% of which appear only once. Sequencing input: peripheral blood. The receptor set was obtained from a man aged 45-60 years with active or convalescent COVID-19.

This clone was seen only a few times. The chain recombines TRBV7-9 with TRBJ1-1; tentative D call: TRBD1 (6 bases). This CDR3 contains 17 residues. Germline lookup yields CDR1 SEHNR and CDR2 FQNEAQ (reference sequence). The V end lost 1 base, the J end lost 1 base, and 16 bases lay between the germline ends. CDR3 in DNA: TGTGCCAGCAGCTTAGTCCCAGGGGAAGGAACGAACACTGAAGCTTTCTTT. It codes for CASSLVPGEGTNTEAFF.

This chain connects TRBV7-3 to TRBJ2-1; 8 bases are shared with TRBD2. The CDR3 consists of 14 residues. Trimming cost V 2 bases and J 4 bases; bases outside gene matches: 1. Germline V gene data show CDR1 as SGHTA and CDR2 as FQGTGA. CDR3: CASSLLAGYNEQFF. DNA of the CDR3: TGTGCCAGCAGCTTATTAGCGGGATACAATGAGCAGTTCTTC.

The table lists this clone with a count of one. The V call is TRBV10-3, the J call TRBJ1-6; no clear D. The CDR3 runs 14 residues. Germline V lookup: CDR1 ENHRY, CDR2 SYGVKD. Trimming removed 2 bases from V and 7 bases from J, with 9 bases in between. CDR3 residues: CAISEPLENSPLHF. The CDR3 nucleotides are TGTGCCATCAGTGAGCCCCTAGAGAATTCACCCCTCCACTTT.

The chain uses TRBV5-1 and TRBJ1-4, with 8 bases aligning to TRBD1. The CDR3 extends over 14 amino acids. Germline CDR1 and CDR2: SGHRS and YFSETQ. Losses at the gene ends were 2 bases for V and 5 bases for J; bases not matched to a gene: 2. CDR3 loop: CASSFRGPNEKLFF. DNA of the CDR3: TGCGCCAGCAGCTTCAGGGGGCCGAATGAAAAACTGTTTTTT.

The rearrangement joins TRBV12-3 or TRBV12-4 to TRBJ2-7; TRBD2 is a possible D gene (5 bases). The CDR3 length is 13 residues. Trimming stripped 1 base from V and 2 bases from J, with 6 bases between. The CDR3 region has the DNA TGTGCCAGCAGTTTAGAACTAGCCTACGAGCAGTACTTC. This gives the protein CASSLELAYEQYF.

The J gene is TRBJ2-3, the V gene TRBV18; weak D call: TRBD2 (6 bases). Between the trimmed V and J ends, which lost 3 bases and 6 bases, there was a span of 16 bases. Germline V gene sequence: CDR1 KGHSH, CDR2 LQKENI. CDR3 size: 15 residues. The CDR3 region is CASSPAQGAGDTQYF. The CDR3 nucleotides are TGTGCCAGCTCACCCGCGCAGGGTGCGGGGGATACGCAGTATTTT.

The V call is TRBV7-8, the J call TRBJ2-2; maybe TRBD2 (7 bases). This CDR3 comprises 20 residues. Trimming took 5 bases from V and 0 from J, leaving 25 bases between them. From germline, CDR1 is SGHVS and CDR2 FQNEAQ. CDR3 protein: CASSPRGIVSSGANTGELFF. CDR3 DNA: TGTGCCAGCAGCCCTAGGGGGATTGTCTCAAGCGGGGCGAACACCGGGGAGCTGTTTTTT.

This clone was recorded a few times. The rearrangement joins TRBV6-2 or TRBV6-3 to TRBJ1-3; 7 bases fit TRBD1. CDR3 length: 17 amino acids. V lost 0 bases, J lost 1 base, and 6 bases stayed unmatched. Per the germline V gene, CDR1 is MNHEY and CDR2 is SVGEGT. The DNA of the CDR3 is TGTGCCAGCAGTTACTCGTACAGGGGACGTTCTGGAAACACCATATATTTT. It codes for CASSYSYRGRSGNTIYF.

The chain recombines TRBV5-1 with TRBJ2-3, with 10 bases fitting TRBD2. V lost 0 bases and J lost 4; bases outside the gene matches: 5. Germline loops: CDR1 SGHRS, CDR2 YFSETQ. The CDR3 has 16 residues. CDR3 sequence reads: CASSLEASGRSDTQYF. DNA of the CDR3: TGCGCCAGCAGCTTGGAGGCTAGCGGGAGATCAGATACGCAGTATTTT.

This chain connects TRBV30 to TRBJ1-5; D is perhaps TRBD1 (6 bases). V was clipped by 2 bases and J by 4 bases, with 6 bases between them. Germline CDR1 and CDR2: GTSNPN and SVGIG (reference sequence). The CDR3 consists of 12 residues. The CDR3 region has the DNA TGTGCCTGGAGTAGGGGGAATCAGCCCCAGCATTTT. Encoded protein: CAWSRGNQPQHF.

The V gene is TRBV9, the J gene TRBJ2-5; 11 bases are a match to TRBD1. V was clipped by 2 bases and J by 9 bases; unmatched bases: 9. The germline V gene encodes CDR1 SGDLS and CDR2 YYNGEE. The CDR3 contains 15 residues. The CDR3 DNA sequence: TGTGCCAGCAGCGTGGACAGGGGGCCGCTTGAGGCCCAGTACTTC. It translates to CASSVDRGPLEAQYF.

The rearrangement links TRBV24-1 to TRBJ1-1; 11 bases match TRBD1. Germline CDR1 and CDR2: KGHDR and SFDVKD. This CDR3 contains 21 residues. J lost 6 bases, V lost 0 bases, and 20 bases had no gene match. The CDR3 DNA is TGTGCCACCAGTGATTTGTCTTCGGACAGGGGGCGAGAAGTGCGTTCCTCTGAAGCTTTCTTT. Amino acids: CATSDLSSDRGREVRSSEAFF.

The DNA of the CDR3 is TGTGCCAGCAGTTCATTGGGCGAGTTCAATGAGCAGTTCTTC. It translates to CASSSLGEFNEQFF. The chain has TRBV27 and TRBJ2-1; the D is unclear. CDR1 MNHEY and CDR2 SMNVEV come from the germline V gene (reference sequence). This CDR3 is built from 14 residues. V was shortened by 4 bases and J by 6 bases, with 13 bases between the two germline ends.

The J gene is TRBJ2-3, the V gene TRBV9, with 8 bases identical to TRBD1. The ends lost 0 bases at V and 1 base at J; junction bases unmatched: 7. Germline V CDR1 and CDR2: SGDLS, YYNGEE. This CDR3 is built from 17 residues. The CDR3 region is CASSVEGGTGGTDTQYF. CDR3 nucleotide sequence: TGTGCCAGCAGCGTAGAAGGCGGGACAGGAGGCACAGATACGCAGTATTTT.

This sequence joins TRBV19 and TRBJ2-1; TRBD1 agrees at 7 bases. Germline V lookup: CDR1 LNHDA, CDR2 SQIVND (reference sequence). V was clipped by 7 bases and J by 0 bases; unmatched bases: 6. The CDR3 has 15 amino acids. In DNA form, the CDR3 reads TGTGCCAGTAATGAGGGGGCGGGCTCCTACAATGAGCAGTTCTTC. This sequence encodes CASNEGAGSYNEQFF. Together with reference TRBV19 and TRBJ2-1, the CDR3 gives the full variable domain: DGGITQSPKYLFRKEGQNVTLSCEQNLNHDAMYWYRQDPGQGLRLIYYSQIVNDFQKGDIAEGYSVSREKKESFPLTVTSAQKNPTAFYLCASNEGAGSYNEQFFGPGTRLTVL.

V usage is TRBV30 and J usage is TRBJ1-1; 7 bases line up with TRBD1. This CDR3 region has 12 residues. The V gene's germline CDR1 is GTSNPN and CDR2 SVGIG (reference sequence). The V and J ends lost 3 bases and 3 bases, in that order; junction bases with no gene match: 1. CDR3 nucleotides: TGTGCCTGGAGCACAGGGGACACTGAAGCTTTCTTT. Translation: CAWSTGDTEAFF. The variable domain in full, with the rest retrieved from reference TRBV30 and TRBJ1-1, is SQTIHQWPATLVQPVGSPLSLECTVEGTSNPNLYWYRQAAGRGLQLLFYSVGIGQISSEVPQNLSASRPQDRQFILSSKKLLLSDSGFYLCAWSTGDTEAFFGQGTRLTVV.

This chain joins TRBV27 and TRBJ1-1, with a possible D match to TRBD1 (5 bases). Germline V lookup: CDR1 MNHEY, CDR2 SMNVEV (reference sequence). Trimming removed 5 bases from V and 0 bases from J, with 16 bases in between. The CDR3 runs 16 residues. CDR3 protein: CASSPLGGAMNTEAFF. CDR3 sequence (DNA): TGTGCCAGCAGTCCCCTTGGAGGGGCAATGAACACTGAAGCTTTCTTT.

The chain carries TRBV25-1 and TRBJ1-4, with a tentative D call TRBD1 (5 bases). Trimming took 1 base from V and 3 from J, leaving 9 bases between them. CDR1 and CDR2 (germline): MGHDK, SYGVNS. There are 15 residues in the CDR3. CDR3 sequence (DNA): TGTGCCAGCAGTGAATTGACAGCATCTAATGAAAAACTGTTTTTT. The encoded protein is CASSELTASNEKLFF. The variable domain in full, with the rest retrieved from reference TRBV25-1 and TRBJ1-4, is EADIYQTPRYLVIGTGKKITLECSQTMGHDKMYWYQQDPGMELHLIHYSYGVNSTEKGDLSSESTVSRIRTEHFPLTLESARPSHTSQYLCASSELTASNEKLFFGSGTQLSVL.

J is TRBJ1-1 and V is TRBV11-3; 10 bases agree with TRBD1. V lost 3 bases to trimming and J lost 7 bases; unmatched junction nucleotides: 2. The germline gives CDR1 SGHNT, CDR2 YENEEA. CDR3 size: 13 residues. CDR3 protein: CASSFGQGDEAFF. The DNA for the CDR3 is TGTGCCAGCAGCTTCGGACAGGGGGATGAAGCTTTCTTT. Using reference TRBV11-3 and TRBJ1-1 for the parts outside the CDR3, the full variable domain is EAGVVQSPRYKIIEKKQPVAFWCNPISGHNTLYWYLQNLGQGPELLIRYENEEAVDDSQLPKDRFSAERLKGVDSTLKIQPAELGDSAVYLCASSFGQGDEAFFGQGTRLTVV.

This rearrangement joins TRBV2 to TRBJ2-5, with a tentative D call TRBD2 (5 bases). The CDR3 is made up of 13 amino acids. Trimming cost V 4 bases and J 1 base, with 7 bases left between them. CDR1 and CDR2 from the germline V gene are SNHLY and FYNNEI. This chain's CDR3 is CASSVTSQETQYF. CDR3 nucleotide sequence: TGTGCCAGCAGTGTAACTAGCCAAGAGACCCAGTACTTC.

The chain carries TRBV21-1 and TRBJ1-1. TRBV21-1 is a pseudogene locus. The length of the CDR3 is 15 residues. CDR3 residues: CASSPDGGATFKAFF. In DNA form, the CDR3 reads TGTGCCAGCAGCCCCGACGGGGGGGCGACCTTTAAAGCTTTCTTT.

The chain uses TRBV19 and TRBJ1-4; 9 nucleotides align to TRBD1. The germline V gene encodes CDR1 LNHDA and CDR2 SQIVND (reference sequence). The CDR3 runs 14 residues. The ends lost 3 bases at V and 5 bases at J; junction bases unmatched: 1. The DNA of the CDR3 is TGTGCCAGTAGTATCGGGACAGGGAATGAAAAACTGTTTTTT. This gives the protein CASSIGTGNEKLFF.